These 30 T cell receptor beta chains came from one sample sequenced in a study of blood T cell repertoires in COVID-19 (dated by TCRdb to about 2020). The method behind the library was the immunoSEQ multiplex PCR assay. What TCRdb holds here is the immuneACCESS table cut down to in-frame rearrangements. Part of the clones is not present; checked against another copy, under half of the missing clones reflect an unresolved V gene, and the others are unexplained. The sample table records fewer than 300,000 clones; around 89% of these occur just once. The biggest ten clones account for approximately 0.84% of the sample. The source material was peripheral blood. The receptors come from a man younger than 45 with acute or convalescent COVID-19.

The gene calls are TRBV5-6 and TRBJ2-5; no definite D call. Germline V gives CDR1 SGHDT, CDR2 YYEEEE. The CDR3 runs 14 residues. Trimming removed 0 bases from V and 3 bases from J, with 9 bases in between. For the CDR3, the DNA is TGTGCCAGCAGCTTGGCCGTGTCCGAAGAGACCCAGTACTTC. Amino acids: CASSLAVSEETQYF.

V usage is TRBV30 and J usage is TRBJ1-5, with D unresolved. This CDR3 is 12 amino acids long. CDR1 and CDR2 (germline): GTSNPN, SVGIG (reference sequence). V dropped 5 bases and J dropped 0 bases, with 5 bases sitting between them. The CDR3 region has the DNA TGTGCCTGGCAGAATAGCAATCAGCCCCAGCATTTT. Translating it yields CAWQNSNQPQHF.

The chain links TRBV28 to TRBJ2-2; D remains unclear. Germline V gene sequence: CDR1 MDHEN, CDR2 SYDVKM. V lost 3 bases to trimming and J lost 10 bases, with 9 bases between them. The CDR3 covers 12 residues. DNA for the CDR3: TGTGCCAGCAGTTTGGGCTCGACGGAGCTGTTTTTT. Protein sequence: CASSLGSTELFF.

This chain connects TRBV28 to TRBJ1-2; TRBD1 aligns across 10 bases. V lost 2 bases to trimming and J lost 4 bases; unmatched junction nucleotides: 4. There are 15 residues in the CDR3. Germline V lookup: CDR1 MDHEN, CDR2 SYDVKM. The CDR3 bases are TGTGCCAGCAGTTTACCGGGACAGGGGCGCTATGGCTACACCTTC. Encoded protein: CASSLPGQGRYGYTF.

The CDR3 coding sequence is TGTGCCAGCAGCTTGTGGGCGGGAGATACGCAGTATTTT. It codes for CASSLWAGDTQYF. The chain joins TRBV5-6 to TRBJ2-3, with a possible D match to TRBD2 (5 bases). CDR1 and CDR2 (germline): SGHDT, YYEEEE. The CDR3 is 13 residues long. V was shortened by 1 base and J by 5 bases, with 8 bases between the two germline ends.

The CDR3 loop is CASSLDTTGYSGYTF. CDR3 DNA: TGCGCCAGCAGCCTGGATACGACAGGGTATAGTGGCTACACCTTC. The chain combines TRBV5-1 with TRBJ1-2, with 7 bases aligning to TRBD1. V lost 4 bases, J lost 7 bases, and 13 bases stayed unmatched. Germline V gene sequence: CDR1 SGHRS, CDR2 YFSETQ. The CDR3 totals 15 residues.

CDR3 protein: CASSLAGQVGYEQYF. CDR3 bases: TGTGCCAGCAGTTTAGCCGGACAGGTCGGTTACGAGCAGTACTTC. The rearrangement links TRBV28 to TRBJ2-7; 7 positions agree with TRBD1. CDR1 MDHEN and CDR2 SYDVKM come from the germline V gene. This CDR3 contains 15 residues. After removal of 2 bases from V and 4 bases from J, the junction contained 8 bases not matched to a gene.

This sequence joins TRBV7-3 and TRBJ2-2; D possibly corresponds to TRBD2 (7 bases). Per the germline V gene, CDR1 is SGHTA and CDR2 is FQGTGA. The V and J ends lost 8 bases and 0 bases respectively, with 16 bases between them. This CDR3 has 16 amino acids. The CDR3 DNA sequence: TGTGCCAGCCGTCACGGGGAGGGGGCGAACACCGGGGAGCTGTTTTTT. Residues: CASRHGEGANTGELFF.

CDR3 region: CASSQERGFEAFF. DNA of the CDR3: TGCGCCAGCAGCCAAGAACGGGGATTTGAAGCTTTCTTT. The rearrangement links TRBV4-1 to TRBJ1-1, with unresolved D. The CDR3 is 13 residues long. Germline CDR1 is MGHRA and CDR2 is YSYEKL. The V and J ends lost 0 bases and 7 bases respectively, with 9 bases between them.

The V gene is TRBV7-9, the J gene TRBJ2-1; TRBD2 matches 10 bases. The CDR3 is 15 residues long. V gave up 5 bases and J gave up 3 bases; unmatched junction bases: 4. Per germline, CDR1 SEHNR and CDR2 FQNEAQ (reference sequence). The CDR3 DNA sequence: TGTGCCAGCAGCCAGGGACTAGCGAACTACAATGAGCAGTTCTTC. Its protein product is CASSQGLANYNEQFF.

This rearrangement joins TRBV6-5 to TRBJ2-7; the D is unclear. V was shortened by 2 bases and J by 2 bases, with 10 bases between the two germline ends. Looked up from germline, CDR1 is MNHEY and CDR2 is SVGAGI. CDR3 length: 14 amino acids. In nucleotides, the CDR3 is TGTGCCAGCAGTTACCCCAGGCCTCCCTACGAGCAGTACTTC. Translated, it gives CASSYPRPPYEQYF.

This clone was seen just once. This chain connects TRBV7-9 to TRBJ1-1; tentative D call: TRBD1 (6 bases). V gave up 5 bases and J gave up 9 bases, with 13 bases separating them. The length of the CDR3 is 12 residues. In germline, CDR1 is SEHNR, CDR2 FQNEAQ (reference sequence). The CDR3, as DNA: TGTGCCAGCAGCCAACAGGGAATTCAAGCTTTCTTT. Translating gives CASSQQGIQAFF.

The CDR3 bases are TGTGCCAGCAGCAAAACCGGGACACTCACCGGGGAGCTGTTTTTT. Translation: CASSKTGTLTGELFF. The chain uses TRBV11-2 and TRBJ2-2, with a weak D call TRBD1 (6 bases). The CDR3 spans 15 residues. V was trimmed by 5 bases and J by 4 bases, leaving 14 bases between them. Germline V gene lookup returns CDR1 SGHAT and CDR2 FQNNGV.

The chain links TRBV13 to TRBJ1-2; 9 positions match TRBD1. CDR1 is PRHDT, CDR2 FYEKMQ, per germline (reference sequence). This CDR3 region has 15 residues. V trimming: 5 bases; J trimming: 2 bases; junction bases outside the gene matches: 6. The CDR3 here is CASSLQGARNYGYTF. The CDR3 bases are TGTGCCAGCAGCCTACAGGGGGCGCGGAACTATGGCTACACCTTC.

This clone was found once. The V call is TRBV7-2, the J call TRBJ2-5; 9 bases are a match to TRBD2. J lost 5 bases, V lost 5 bases, and 12 bases had no gene match. The CDR3 consists of 16 residues. CDR1 SGHTA and CDR2 FQGNSA come from the germline V gene. CDR3 protein: CASSPVWGLAYETQYF. The CDR3 bases are TGTGCCAGCAGCCCAGTATGGGGACTAGCATACGAGACCCAGTACTTC.

In this sample, this clone turned up a few times. V usage is TRBV28 and J usage is TRBJ2-2, with a weak D call TRBD1 (6 bases). Germline CDR1 MDHEN, CDR2 SYDVKM. V gave up 10 bases and J gave up 2 bases, with 23 bases separating them. The CDR3 is 17 residues long. CDR3 sequence (DNA): TGTGCCACCCTATATCCGCTCGGGACACCTAACACCGGGGAGCTGTTTTTT. It is translated as CATLYPLGTPNTGELFF.

This chain uses TRBV30 with TRBJ1-2; TRBD1 might be the D (5 bases). Germline V gives CDR1 GTSNPN, CDR2 SVGIG (reference sequence). The CDR3 spans 15 residues. Trimming left V 0 bases short and J 0 bases short, with 11 bases between. CDR3 in amino acids: CAWSVLQGSNYGYTF. Here the CDR3 DNA reads TGTGCCTGGAGTGTACTGCAGGGTTCTAACTATGGCTACACCTTC.

The gene calls are TRBV11-2 and TRBJ2-3; perhaps TRBD1 as D (6 bases). The V end lost 3 bases, the J end lost 0 bases, and 13 bases lay between the germline ends. Germline values: CDR1 SGHAT, CDR2 FQNNGV. The CDR3 extends over 16 amino acids. CDR3 protein: CASSLGHKTSTDTQYF. In DNA, the CDR3 is TGTGCCAGCAGCTTGGGACATAAGACTAGCACAGATACGCAGTATTTT. Together with reference TRBV11-2 and TRBJ2-3, the CDR3 gives the full variable domain: EAGVAQSPRYKIIEKRQSVAFWCNPISGHATLYWYQQILGQGPKLLIQFQNNGVVDDSQLPKDRFSAERLKGVDSTLKIQPAKLEDSAVYLCASSLGHKTSTDTQYFGPGTRLTVL.

This clone was counted a single time. V usage is TRBV28 and J usage is TRBJ2-7; the D gene is possibly TRBD2 (6 bases). V gave up 2 bases and J gave up 3 bases, with 14 bases separating them. Germline values: CDR1 MDHEN, CDR2 SYDVKM. The CDR3 has 15 residues. CDR3 nucleotides: TGTGCCAGCAGTTTAGGAGGGGTTCGGGTCTACGAGCAGTACTTC. It yields the protein CASSLGGVRVYEQYF.

J is TRBJ1-6 and V is TRBV6-5; D is ambiguous. This CDR3 spans 14 amino acids. Germline-derived CDR1 and CDR2 are MNHEY and SVGAGI. Trimming stripped 4 bases from V and 9 bases from J, with 13 bases between. The CDR3 loop is CASSFGREGSPLHF. The DNA for the CDR3 is TGTGCCAGCAGTTTCGGACGGGAGGGTTCACCCCTCCACTTT.

The genes are TRBV28 and TRBJ1-6; maybe TRBD1 (6 bases). V was cut by 7 bases and J by 6 bases, with 10 bases left in between. Germline CDR1 reads MDHEN; CDR2 reads SYDVKM. The CDR3 is 13 amino acids. The CDR3: CASIGQPNSPLHF. DNA of the CDR3: TGTGCCAGCATAGGACAGCCTAATTCACCCCTCCACTTT.

The chain uses TRBV12-3 or TRBV12-4 and TRBJ1-3; TRBD1 is a possible D gene (6 bases). V lost 6 bases and J 7 bases, leaving 13 bases between the germline ends. The CDR3 sequence is 13 residues long. CDR3 sequence: CASSLQGRNTIYF. CDR3 sequence (DNA): TGTGCCAGCAGCTTACAGGGCAGGAACACCATATATTTT.

This clone was detected once. The chain joins TRBV19 to TRBJ2-7, with 8 positions matching TRBD2. The CDR3 is 15 residues long. The trim removed 7 bases at V and 0 bases at J, leaving 8 bases unmatched. Germline lookup yields CDR1 LNHDA and CDR2 SQIVND (reference sequence). Here the CDR3 reads CASTTGTSDSYEQYF. Here the CDR3 DNA reads TGTGCCAGTACTACCGGGACTAGTGACTCCTACGAGCAGTACTTC.

This CDR3 reads CASSQGKVLGGYEQYF. The CDR3 DNA sequence: TGCGCCAGCAGCCAGGGTAAGGTTCTCGGGGGATACGAGCAGTACTTC. The genes are TRBV4-1 and TRBJ2-7; tentative D call: TRBD2 (6 bases). The CDR3 is 16 amino acids. CDR1 MGHRA and CDR2 YSYEKL come from the germline V gene. The V gene lost 3 bases and the J gene lost 4 bases, with 19 bases spanning the gap.

This chain connects TRBV28 to TRBJ2-7; 8 bases agree with TRBD2. CDR3 length: 17 amino acids. V lost 8 bases, J lost 5 bases, and 20 bases stayed unmatched. CDR1 is MDHEN and CDR2 is SYDVKM in the germline V gene. CDR3 DNA sequence: TGTGCCAGCCAGGGAAAAGATTATAGGACTAGCCGGGACGAGCAGTACTTC. This encodes CASQGKDYRTSRDEQYF.

This clone was detected once. The chain employs TRBV5-1 and TRBJ2-5; D may be TRBD2 (5 bases). CDR1 and CDR2 from the germline V gene are SGHRS and YFSETQ. The CDR3 loop spans 14 amino acids. V lost 1 base, J lost 2 bases, and 9 bases lay in between. For the CDR3, the DNA is TGCGCCAGCAGCTTGTCCCGGAGGCAAGAGACCCAGTACTTC. This translates into CASSLSRRQETQYF.

The J gene is TRBJ2-3, the V gene TRBV3-1 (or the pseudogene TRBV3-2); TRBD2 matches at 8 bases. The ends lost 0 bases at V and 5 bases at J; junction bases unmatched: 7. The CDR3 spans 16 residues. Germline CDR1 LGHDT, CDR2 YNNKEL (reference sequence). CDR3 protein: CASSQDLTSGRDTQYF. In DNA form, the CDR3 reads TGTGCCAGCAGCCAAGATCTTACTAGCGGCCGAGATACGCAGTATTTT.

This chain links TRBV28 with TRBJ1-6; D may be TRBD1 (5 bases). CDR3 length: 16 residues. Germline CDR1 is MDHEN and CDR2 is SYDVKM. The germline V and J ends were trimmed by 6 bases and 9 bases, with 21 bases remaining between them. The CDR3 protein is CASSLDGTVAGSPLHF. The CDR3 bases are TGTGCCAGCAGCCTTGACGGGACCGTAGCGGGTTCACCCCTCCACTTT.

This clone was recorded once. The chain uses TRBV28 and TRBJ2-3; 11 bases line up with TRBD1. V shed 6 bases and J 5 bases; nucleotides not matched to a gene: 7. CDR1 is MDHEN and CDR2 is SYDVKM in the germline V gene. This CDR3 spans 15 amino acids. The CDR3 DNA sequence: TGTGCCAGCAGCCGTGGACAGGGGGCGGGAGATACGCAGTATTTT. This codes for CASSRGQGAGDTQYF.

The V gene is TRBV6-1, the J gene TRBJ1-2, with a tentative D call TRBD1 (6 bases). CDR3 length: 13 residues. Germline V gene lookup returns CDR1 MNHNS and CDR2 SASEGT. V was clipped by 2 bases and J by 5 bases, with 9 bases between them. CDR3 sequence (DNA): TGTGCCAGCAGTGAACAGGGGTGGTATGGCTACACCTTC. Its protein product is CASSEQGWYGYTF.